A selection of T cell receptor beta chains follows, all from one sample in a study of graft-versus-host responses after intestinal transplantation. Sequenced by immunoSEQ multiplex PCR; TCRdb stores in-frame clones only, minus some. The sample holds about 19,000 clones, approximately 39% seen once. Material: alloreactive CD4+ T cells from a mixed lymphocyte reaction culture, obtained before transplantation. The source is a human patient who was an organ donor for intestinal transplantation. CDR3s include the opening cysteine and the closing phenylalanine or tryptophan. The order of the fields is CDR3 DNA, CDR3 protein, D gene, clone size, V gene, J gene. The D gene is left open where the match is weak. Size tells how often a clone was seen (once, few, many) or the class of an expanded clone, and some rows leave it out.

DNA: TGTGCCAGCAGTTACTCGATTCCCTATGGCTACACCTTC; CDR3: CASSYSIPYGYTF; D: -; size: few; V: TRBV6-6; J: TRBJ1-2
DNA: TGTGCCAGCAGCGGACCGGCCGGCGGCTACGAGCAGTACTTC; CDR3: CASSGPAGGYEQYF; D: -; size: -; V: TRBV2; J: TRBJ2-7
DNA: TGTGCCAGTAGTCGGGACAGGGAAGAGACCCAGTACTTC; CDR3: CASSRDREETQYF; D: TRBD1; size: few; V: TRBV19; J: TRBJ2-5
DNA: TGTGCCAGCAGTTCCACGGGCCTGGGAGGCTACACCTTC; CDR3: CASSSTGLGGYTF; D: -; size: once; V: TRBV7-2; J: TRBJ1-2
DNA: TGTGCCAGCAGCCCCGGGCCCGATACGCAGTATTTT; CDR3: CASSPGPDTQYF; D: -; size: -; V: TRBV7-4; J: TRBJ2-3
DNA: TGTGCCAGCAGTATGTCAGGGGGCGAGACCCAGTACTTC; CDR3: CASSMSGGETQYF; D: TRBD1; size: few; V: TRBV5-4; J: TRBJ2-5
DNA: TGTGCCAGCAGCCTGCTACAGGGGGTGGGTGAAAAACTGTTTTTT; CDR3: CASSLLQGVGEKLFF; D: TRBD1; size: -; V: TRBV5-6; J: TRBJ1-4
DNA: TGTGCCAGCAGGGCCCAGGGGGCGCTTTCTGAAAAACTGTTTTTT; CDR3: CASRAQGALSEKLFF; D: TRBD1; size: -; V: TRBV28; J: TRBJ1-4
DNA: TGTGCCAGTAGTACGTTACCAAGGACAGGGGACGACTATGGCTACACCTTC; CDR3: CASSTLPRTGDDYGYTF; D: TRBD1; size: -; V: TRBV19; J: TRBJ1-2
DNA: TGTGCCAGTAGTAGTAGGACAGGCTACTCTGGGGCCAACGTCCTGACTTTC; CDR3: CASSSRTGYSGANVLTF; D: TRBD1; size: -; V: TRBV19; J: TRBJ2-6
DNA: TGTGCCAGCAGCCAAGATGTCGGGACATCGAACACTGAAGCTTTCTTT; CDR3: CASSQDVGTSNTEAFF; D: -; size: -; V: TRBV4-2; J: TRBJ1-1
DNA: TGTGCCAGCAGGGCCCTAGGGGTCAGGGAGACCCAGTACTTC; CDR3: CASRALGVRETQYF; D: -; size: few; V: TRBV6-1; J: TRBJ2-5
DNA: TGCAGTGCTAGATCGGATACGCAGTATTTT; CDR3: CSARSDTQYF; D: -; size: -; V: TRBV20-1; J: TRBJ2-3
DNA: TGTGCCAGCAGAAACACCAACACCGGGGAGCTGTTTTTT; CDR3: CASRNTNTGELFF; D: -; size: few; V: TRBV6-5; J: TRBJ2-2
DNA: TGTGCCAGCAGTTGGGACAATTCCTACGAGCAGTACTTC; CDR3: CASSWDNSYEQYF; D: -; size: few; V: TRBV6-9; J: TRBJ2-7
DNA: TGTGCCAGCAGTGATAGGGCGGAGCAGAGACATACCTTC; CDR3: CASSDRAEQRHTF; D: -; size: few; V: TRBV2; J: TRBJ1-2
DNA: TGTGCCAGCAGCGTACTGGGGTCAGCGGTACTCACCGGGGAGCTGTTTTTT; CDR3: CASSVLGSAVLTGELFF; D: -; size: -; V: TRBV9; J: TRBJ2-2
DNA: TGTGCCAGTAGAGCGGGCAGCTCCTACGAGCAGTACTTC; CDR3: CASRAGSSYEQYF; D: -; size: medium-sized; V: TRBV5-3; J: TRBJ2-7
DNA: -; CDR3: CSVEGGDRAPTSSTSGRVAFF; D: -; size: -; V: TRBV29-1; J: TRBJ1-1
DNA: TGTGCCAGCAGCTTATCATCGGGGGCTGGCTACACCTTC; CDR3: CASSLSSGAGYTF; D: -; size: -; V: TRBV11-2; J: TRBJ1-2
DNA: TGTGCCAGCTCACGACTAGCGGGAGGGCCAACAGATACGCAGTATTTT; CDR3: CASSRLAGGPTDTQYF; D: TRBD2; size: -; V: TRBV18; J: TRBJ2-3
DNA: TGTGCCAGCATCGCGCGGGAGGGGTACGCCACCGGGGAGCTGTTTTTT; CDR3: CASIAREGYATGELFF; D: TRBD2; size: -; V: TRBV7-8; J: TRBJ2-2
DNA: TGTGCCAGCAGCTTAAACTGGGGAGATACGCAGTATTTT; CDR3: CASSLNWGDTQYF; D: -; size: -; V: TRBV7-2; J: TRBJ2-3
DNA: TGTGCCTGGAGTGTATTCTGGGGAGAGACCCAGTACTTC; CDR3: CAWSVFWGETQYF; D: -; size: -; V: TRBV30; J: TRBJ2-5
DNA: TGTGCCAGCAGTAAAGGACAGGGTACCTACGAGCAGTACTTC; CDR3: CASSKGQGTYEQYF; D: TRBD1; size: -; V: TRBV6-6; J: TRBJ2-7
DNA: TGCGCCAGCAGCTTGTATCGCGGAACTCAAGAGACCCAGTACTTC; CDR3: CASSLYRGTQETQYF; D: -; size: -; V: TRBV5-1; J: TRBJ2-5
DNA: TGTGCCAGCAGCTGGGGCAGGGGCAACTATGGCTACACCTTC; CDR3: CASSWGRGNYGYTF; D: -; size: -; V: TRBV5-4; J: TRBJ1-2
DNA: TGTGCCAGCAGGGGGGCGGGCGGAAAAAACATTCAGTACTTC; CDR3: CASRGAGGKNIQYF; D: -; size: -; V: TRBV28; J: TRBJ2-4
DNA: TGTGCCACCAGCAGAGATCTTGAAGCTTTCTTT; CDR3: CATSRDLEAFF; D: -; size: -; V: TRBV15; J: TRBJ1-1
DNA: TGTGCCAGCAGCTTAGTCGCGGGCTCCTACGAGCAGTACTTC; CDR3: CASSLVAGSYEQYF; D: -; size: few; V: TRBV7-2; J: TRBJ2-7
DNA: TGTGCCAGCAGGGAAACCGGGACTCGGGAAGGGGAGCAGTACTTC; CDR3: CASRETGTREGEQYF; D: -; size: few; V: TRBV6-6; J: TRBJ2-7
DNA: TGCGCCAGCAGCGACTTAGGGGTGTCAGATACGCAGTATTTT; CDR3: CASSDLGVSDTQYF; D: -; size: -; V: TRBV5-1; J: TRBJ2-3
DNA: TGTGCCAGCAGCTTGTCCCCCTCTATGGGCTACACCTTC; CDR3: CASSLSPSMGYTF; D: -; size: -; V: TRBV11-2; J: TRBJ1-2
DNA: TGTGCCACCAGCAGAGCCCAAAGTGGGGGGGCAGATACGCAGTATTTT; CDR3: CATSRAQSGGADTQYF; D: TRBD2; size: -; V: TRBV15; J: TRBJ2-3
DNA: TGTGCCAGCAGCCGAGCTAACTATGGCTACACCTTC; CDR3: CASSRANYGYTF; D: -; size: -; V: TRBV6-5; J: TRBJ1-2